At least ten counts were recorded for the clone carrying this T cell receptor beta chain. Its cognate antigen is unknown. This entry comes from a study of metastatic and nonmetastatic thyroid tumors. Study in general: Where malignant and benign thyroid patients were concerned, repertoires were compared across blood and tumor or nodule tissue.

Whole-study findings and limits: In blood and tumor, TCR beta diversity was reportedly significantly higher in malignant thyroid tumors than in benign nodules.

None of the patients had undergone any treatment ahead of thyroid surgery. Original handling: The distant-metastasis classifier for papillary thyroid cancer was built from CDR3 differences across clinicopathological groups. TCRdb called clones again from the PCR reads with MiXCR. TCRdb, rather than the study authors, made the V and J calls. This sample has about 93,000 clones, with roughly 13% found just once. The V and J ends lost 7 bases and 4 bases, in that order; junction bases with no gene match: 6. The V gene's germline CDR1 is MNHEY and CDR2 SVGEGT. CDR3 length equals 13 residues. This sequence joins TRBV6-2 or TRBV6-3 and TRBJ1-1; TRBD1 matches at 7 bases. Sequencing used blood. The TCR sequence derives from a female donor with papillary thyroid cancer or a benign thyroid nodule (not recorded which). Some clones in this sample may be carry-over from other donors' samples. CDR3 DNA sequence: TGTGCCAGCAACCCACAGGGGAGCACTGAAGCTTTCTTT. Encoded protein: CASNPQGSTEAFF.